A single sample is the source of the 8 T cell receptor beta chains below, sequenced in a study of control samples from healthy donors and cancer patients. Assay used: immunoSEQ multiplex PCR; TCRdb lists only in-frame clones, some missing. The sample holds about 45,000 clones; approximately 90% are singletons and the top ten take more than 20%. The sample comprised PBMCs. The receptors stem from a woman aged 40-49 years with head and neck cancer.

This chain joins TRBV7-4 and TRBJ2-1; tentative D call: TRBD1 (6 bases). The CDR3 runs 22 residues. Trimming stripped 1 base from V and 3 bases from J, with 31 bases between. Germline V gives CDR1 SGHVT, CDR2 SQSDAQ. The CDR3 region has the DNA TGTGCCAGCAGCTTAGACGCAGGGGCCAACTTGCGGACCCCCCTCTACTACAATGAGCAGTTCTTC. Encoded protein: CASSLDAGANLRTPLYYNEQFF.

This clone was detected a few times. The V gene is TRBV2, the J gene TRBJ2-3; the D gene is possibly TRBD2 (6 bases). The CDR3 contains 13 residues. Germline V CDR1 and CDR2: SNHLY, FYNNEI. V gave up 8 bases and J gave up 0 bases, with 9 bases separating them. CDR3 DNA sequence: TGTGCCAGCGGGACTTTTAGCACAGATACGCAGTATTTT. Its protein is CASGTFSTDTQYF. Using reference TRBV2 and TRBJ2-3 for the parts outside the CDR3, the full variable domain is EPEVTQTPSHQVTQMGQEVILRCVPISNHLYFYWYRQILGQKVEFLVSFYNNEISEKSEIFDDQFSVERPDGSNFTLKIRSTKLEDSAMYFCASGTFSTDTQYFGPGTRLTVL.

The V call is TRBV27, the J call TRBJ2-1; D is unresolved. CDR1 MNHEY and CDR2 SMNVEV come from the germline V gene (reference sequence). Trimming shortened V by 0 bases and J by 6 bases, and 9 bases separated the two germline ends. The CDR3 has 14 amino acids. CDR3 coding DNA: TGTGCCAGCAGTTTATCGGTGCCACTCAATGAGCAGTTCTTC. Translated, it gives CASSLSVPLNEQFF.

This sequence joins TRBV10-3 and TRBJ2-5; 8 bases match TRBD1. Germline trimming cut 2 bases from V and 4 bases from J; bases unmatched to any gene: 3. CDR1 ENHRY and CDR2 SYGVKD come from the germline V gene. The CDR3 extends over 14 amino acids. The CDR3 region is CAISEGQGPETQYF. CDR3 bases: TGTGCCATCAGTGAGGGACAGGGACCAGAGACCCAGTACTTC.

The rearrangement links TRBV12-2 to TRBJ1-3; no check of the table's D call, TRBD1, against the DNA was made. TRBV12-2 is flagged as a pseudogene. The CDR3 spans 19 residues. CDR3 bases: TGTGCAAGTCGCTTCTCTCATGTAGTGGGGCTAGAACCAGGAAACACCATATATTTT. Its translation is CASRFSHVVGLEPGNTIYF.

The chain is built from TRBV30 and TRBJ1-2; D is unresolved. Germline lookup yields CDR1 GTSNPN and CDR2 SVGIG (reference sequence). The CDR3 loop spans 12 amino acids. Trimming shortened V by 1 base and J by 1 base, and 4 bases separated the two germline ends. CDR3 in DNA: TGTGCCTGGAGTGAGGTTAACTATGGCTACACCTTC. This translates into CAWSEVNYGYTF.

This clone was seen just once. The chain couples TRBV10-3 to TRBJ2-3, with D possibly being TRBD1 (6 bases). The V gene lost 3 bases and the J gene lost 2 bases, with 24 bases spanning the gap. Per germline, CDR1 ENHRY and CDR2 SYGVKD. This CDR3 spans 19 amino acids. The CDR3 is CAISDSTGLWESDTDTQYF. The CDR3 bases are TGTGCCATCAGTGATTCCACAGGGCTATGGGAGTCGGACACAGATACGCAGTATTTT.

V is TRBV4-1 and J is TRBJ2-5, with 8 bases that match TRBD2. The germline CDR1 and CDR2 sequences are MGHRA and YSYEKL. Trimming cost V 4 bases and J 4 bases; bases outside gene matches: 8. There are 15 residues in the CDR3. CDR3 residues: CASSLLTGGRETQYF. The CDR3 coding sequence is TGCGCCAGCAGCCTTCTCACGGGGGGGCGAGAGACCCAGTACTTC.